This paragraph covers one TCR beta chain sequence. What it binds is unknown. This entry is derived from a study of cytomegalovirus exposure and HLA in healthy donors. Study-wide points: Overall, around 160 TCR beta chains were annotated as cytomegalovirus-associated. For most TCR beta V segments, an earlier analysis put the productive rate at about 87% or about 30% of the time. Likely technical artifact: a cluster of highly shared sequence variants. Later, an analysis showed that TCR beta chains associated with HLA were more clonally expanded than others that were equally common.

PCR primers comprised 60 Vbeta and 13 Jbeta primers. TCRdb's copy holds only in-frame clones and misses some; the assay was immunoSEQ multiplex PCR. The table has almost 200,000 clones, about four fifths seen once; the top ten hold more than 0.35%. The sequence derives from a male donor in good health and CMV-seropositive. Sequences were obtained from PBMCs.

CDR3 nucleotides: TGCGCCAGCAGTCCAACCGCAGGGTCGGGCGGCTACACCTTC. It codes for CASSPTAGSGGYTF. The chain joins TRBV10-2 to TRBJ1-2, with D maybe TRBD1 (5 bases). The CDR3 covers 14 residues. V dropped 5 bases and J dropped 8 bases, with 18 bases sitting between them. The germline CDR1 and CDR2 sequences are WSHSY and SAAADI.